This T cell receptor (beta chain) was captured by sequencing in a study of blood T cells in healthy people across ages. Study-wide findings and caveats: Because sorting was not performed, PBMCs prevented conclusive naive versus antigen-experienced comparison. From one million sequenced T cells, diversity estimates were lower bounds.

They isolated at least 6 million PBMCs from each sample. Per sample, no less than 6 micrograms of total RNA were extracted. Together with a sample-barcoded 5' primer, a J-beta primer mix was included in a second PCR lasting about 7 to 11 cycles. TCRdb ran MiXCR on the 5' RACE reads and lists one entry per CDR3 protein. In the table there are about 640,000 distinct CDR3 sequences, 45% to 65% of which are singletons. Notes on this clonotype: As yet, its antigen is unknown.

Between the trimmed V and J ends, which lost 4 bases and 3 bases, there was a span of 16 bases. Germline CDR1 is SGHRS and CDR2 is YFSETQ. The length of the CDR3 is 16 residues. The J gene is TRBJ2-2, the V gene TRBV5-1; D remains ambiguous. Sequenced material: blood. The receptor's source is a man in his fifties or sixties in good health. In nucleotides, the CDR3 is TGCGCCAGCAGCCTGTTCCCAGTTCAGGACACCGGGGAGCTGTTTTTT. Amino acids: CASSLFPVQDTGELFF.